What follows describes a single TCR beta chain. Antigen unknown. The source of the sample is a study of PD-1 blockade in classical Hodgkin lymphoma. There was relapse after autologous stem cell transplantation in every patient, and there was variation in brentuximab vedotin exposure. The protocol was immunoSEQ multiplex PCR, while the TCRdb copy is restricted to in-frame clones and leaves out a portion. The sample yields about 72,000 clones, more than 85% seen once. In germline, CDR1 is SGHVS, CDR2 FQNEAQ. V lost 3 bases and J lost 5, with 16 bases in between. This CDR3 region has 15 residues. General study findings and limits: Diversity in CD4+ TCRs, unlike that measured in CD8+ TCRs, had risen significantly by C4D1. Compared with healthy donors, newly diagnosed patients reportedly showed lower baseline TCR diversity.

J is TRBJ1-2 and V is TRBV7-8; possibly TRBD1 for D (6 bases). The receptor comes from a human donor with classical Hodgkin lymphoma. The material was peripheral blood mononuclear cells (PBMCs), obtained at baseline. The CDR3 DNA follows: TGTGCCAGCAGCTTTGGGGGCAGGGGAGCTTATGGCTACACCTTC. This gives the protein CASSFGGRGAYGYTF.